The TCR beta chain described here comes from a study of T cell responses to AZD1222 COVID-19 vaccine. With 4 bases removed from V and 5 bases from J, the gap between germline ends came to 3 bases. The germline V gene encodes CDR1 SNHLY and CDR2 FYNNEI. This CDR3 contains 11 residues. Study conclusions and caveats: It should be noted that donors were predominantly white British and more often female, and clonal diversity was possibly underestimated. Dominant CD4 TCR responses targeted spike regions 160-218 and 743-854. Just six people given AZD1222 tested seropositive at baseline.

A remark on this clone: Its antigen is still unknown.

The method was immunoSEQ multiplex PCR; TCRdb's version includes in-frame clones alone and lacks a portion of them. The sample records over 130,000 clones, 92% being singletons. V and J are TRBV2 and TRBJ2-1, with D hard to call. This sample comprised peripheral blood, obtained 28 days after the second AZD1222 dose. The receptor's source is an adult who received the AZD1222 COVID-19 vaccine. The CDR3 loop reads CASSADNEQFF. DNA of the CDR3: TGTGCCAGCAGTGCAGACAATGAGCAGTTCTTC. Supplemented by reference TRBV2 and TRBJ2-1, the full variable domain reads EPEVTQTPSHQVTQMGQEVILRCVPISNHLYFYWYRQILGQKVEFLVSFYNNEISEKSEIFDDQFSVERPDGSNFTLKIRSTKLEDSAMYFCASSADNEQFFGPGTRLTVL.